These 25 T cell receptor beta chains were all obtained from the same sample, sequenced in a study of control samples from healthy donors and cancer patients. Assay used: immunoSEQ multiplex PCR; TCRdb lists only in-frame clones, some missing. The table lists some 120,000 clones, roughly 84% of them singletons. Sequenced material: blood. Source of these receptors: a man in his forties in good health.

With regard to this clone: The identical CDR3 is also encoded by other nucleotide sequences in the sample. The rearrangement uses TRBV6-5 and TRBJ2-7; 8 bases are a match to TRBD1. After removal of 9 bases from V and 1 base from J, the junction contained 8 bases not matched to a gene. The CDR3 is 14 amino acids. Germline V gene data show CDR1 as MNHEY and CDR2 as SVGAGI. CDR3 sequence reads: CASRGQEGSYEQYF. CDR3 in DNA: TGTGCCAGTAGGGGACAGGAGGGTTCCTACGAGCAGTACTTC.

The chain uses TRBV25-1 and TRBJ1-6; perhaps TRBD1 as D (6 bases). Trimming removed 2 bases from V and 8 bases from J, with 10 bases in between. Germline V gene sequence: CDR1 MGHDK, CDR2 SYGVNS. The CDR3 is made up of 14 amino acids. The CDR3 DNA sequence: TGTGCCAGCAGTGAAGGCAGGGGATATTCACCCCTCCACTTT. Its translation: CASSEGRGYSPLHF.

The chain combines TRBV24-1 with TRBJ2-2, with a weak D call TRBD1 (5 bases). CDR1 is KGHDR and CDR2 is SFDVKD in the germline V gene. The CDR3 has 17 residues. V gave up 0 bases and J gave up 3 bases, with 13 bases separating them. The CDR3 is CATSDLRLQGYTGELFF. CDR3 in DNA: TGTGCCACCAGTGATTTGCGACTCCAGGGATACACCGGGGAGCTGTTTTTT.

V usage is TRBV12-3 or TRBV12-4 and J usage is TRBJ1-4; D remains ambiguous. The CDR3 loop spans 11 amino acids. The V and J ends lost 3 bases and 8 bases respectively, with 4 bases between them. CDR3 loop: CASSFGEKLFF. The CDR3 region has the DNA TGTGCCAGCAGTTTTGGGGAAAAACTGTTTTTT.

The CDR3 sequence: CASTGHSGANVLTF. In DNA form, the CDR3 reads TGCGCCAGCACGGGCCACTCTGGGGCCAACGTCCTGACTTTC. The genes are TRBV5-1 and TRBJ2-6; D gene uncertain. V was clipped by 6 bases and J by 0 bases, with 7 bases between them. The CDR3 consists of 14 residues. Germline-derived CDR1 and CDR2 are SGHRS and YFSETQ.

The chain recombines TRBV7-3 with TRBJ1-2, with D unresolved. This CDR3 has 13 amino acids. Germline CDR1 SGHTA, CDR2 FQGTGA. V was trimmed by 5 bases and J by 2 bases, leaving 9 bases between them. In DNA, the CDR3 is TGTGCCAGCAGCCAGGCTTTCAACTATGGCTACACCTTC. Its protein is CASSQAFNYGYTF.

The gene calls are TRBV25-1 and TRBJ1-2, with 7 positions matching TRBD1. Germline V gene sequence: CDR1 MGHDK, CDR2 SYGVNS. V was clipped by 2 bases and J by 2 bases; unmatched bases: 2. The length of the CDR3 is 14 residues. The CDR3 reads CASSERTGNYGYTF. CDR3 nucleotide sequence: TGTGCCAGCAGTGAAAGGACAGGAAACTATGGCTACACCTTC.

J is TRBJ1-2 and V is TRBV7-2; tentative D call: TRBD1 (5 bases). The CDR3 has 15 amino acids. V was shortened by 1 base and J by 4 bases, with 13 bases between the two germline ends. Germline V gives CDR1 SGHTA, CDR2 FQGNSA. The DNA for the CDR3 is TGTGCCAGCAGCTTAGTACAGCAGGGCCTCTATGGCTACACCTTC. Its protein is CASSLVQQGLYGYTF. Drawing the rest from reference TRBV7-2 and TRBJ1-2, the complete variable domain is GAGVSQSPSNKVTEKGKDVELRCDPISGHTALYWYRQSLGQGLEFLIYFQGNSAPDKSGLPSDRFSAERTGGSVSTLTIQRTQQEDSAVYLCASSLVQQGLYGYTFGSGTRLTVV.

V usage is TRBV30 and J usage is TRBJ2-1, with D tentatively TRBD1 (5 bases). CDR3 length: 14 residues. Germline loops: CDR1 GTSNPN, CDR2 SVGIG (reference sequence). Trimming stripped 2 bases from V and 5 bases from J, with 13 bases between. The CDR3 sequence is CAWSSRVSNNEQFF. CDR3 DNA sequence: TGTGCCTGGAGTTCCAGGGTGTCTAACAATGAGCAGTTCTTC.

The chain couples TRBV3-1 (or the pseudogene TRBV3-2) to TRBJ1-3, with TRBD1 as a possible D gene (5 bases). The length of the CDR3 is 15 residues. Germline CDR1 LGHDT, CDR2 YNNKEL (reference sequence). The V end was cut by 5 bases, the J end by 1 base, with 12 bases between. The CDR3 DNA is TGTGCCAGCAGCTCGGGACCCTCTTCTGGAAACACCATATATTTT. Translating it yields CASSSGPSSGNTIYF.

This sequence joins TRBV11-2 and TRBJ1-4, with 7 nucleotides matching TRBD1. Germline V gene data show CDR1 as SGHAT and CDR2 as FQNNGV. V gave up 2 bases and J gave up 5 bases; unmatched junction bases: 5. The CDR3 loop spans 15 amino acids. DNA of the CDR3: TGTGCCAGCAGCTTACGGGACAGACAAAATGAAAAACTGTTTTTT. Translated, it gives CASSLRDRQNEKLFF.

The chain links TRBV6-2 or TRBV6-3 to TRBJ2-5, with TRBD2 identical over 10 bases. The germline gives CDR1 MNHEY, CDR2 SVGEGT. This CDR3 has 14 residues. J gave up 6 bases and V 6 bases, and 7 bases lay outside the gene matches. CDR3 sequence (DNA): TGTGCCAGCAGCTCCGCTAGCGGGGGAAAGACCCAGTACTTC. Translation: CASSSASGGKTQYF.

This chain links TRBV7-9 with TRBJ2-5; D unresolved. This CDR3 contains 14 residues. V lost 3 bases, J lost 5 bases, and 13 bases lay in between. CDR1 is SEHNR and CDR2 is FQNEAQ in the germline V gene (reference sequence). The CDR3 is CASSFIALTETQYF. CDR3 sequence (DNA): TGTGCCAGCAGCTTTATCGCCCTGACGGAGACCCAGTACTTC.

This chain uses TRBV6-5 with TRBJ2-5; D gene ambiguous. This CDR3 region has 13 residues. The germline gives CDR1 MNHEY, CDR2 SVGAGI. The V gene lost 5 bases and the J gene lost 5 bases, with 12 bases spanning the gap. The CDR3 DNA is TGTGCCAGCAGTCAGCTAGGGCTTGAGACCCAGTACTTC. Encoded protein: CASSQLGLETQYF.

CDR3 sequence: CASSVSTSGTSTDTQYF. The CDR3, as DNA: TGTGCCAGCAGCGTATCGACCAGCGGTACTAGCACAGATACGCAGTATTTT. This chain joins TRBV9 and TRBJ2-3; possible D gene TRBD2, 5 bases. Deletions cut 1 base from V and 0 bases from J, with 15 bases between. The CDR3 extends over 17 amino acids. The germline V gene encodes CDR1 SGDLS and CDR2 YYNGEE.

This clone has just a few counts. The chain employs TRBV19 and TRBJ2-5; 12 bases fit TRBD2. V was pared by 1 base and J by 5 bases, with 14 bases of the junction left unmatched. The CDR3 extends over 19 amino acids. Germline-derived CDR1 and CDR2 are LNHDA and SQIVND (reference sequence). This CDR3 reads CASSIGRLAGAPNAETQYF. The CDR3 nucleotides read TGTGCCAGTAGTATAGGAAGACTAGCGGGGGCCCCTAACGCGGAGACCCAGTACTTC.

This clone was picked up one time. The chain has TRBV29-1 and TRBJ1-1; 7 bases are shared with TRBD1. Germline V gives CDR1 SQVTM, CDR2 ANQGSEA. The CDR3 extends over 13 amino acids. Germline trimming cut 7 bases from V and 4 bases from J; bases unmatched to any gene: 9. The CDR3 DNA reads as TGCAGCGGTAGCCAGGGGGAGTTCACTGAAGCTTTCTTT. Amino acid sequence: CSGSQGEFTEAFF.

This clone appeared a single time. V and J are TRBV7-2 and TRBJ1-6, with a possible D match to TRBD1 (6 bases). CDR1 SGHTA and CDR2 FQGNSA come from the germline V gene. With 5 bases removed from V and 3 bases from J, the gap between germline ends came to 8 bases. This CDR3 is 14 amino acids long. The chain's CDR3 is CASSGQYYNSPLHF. The CDR3 DNA reads TGTGCCAGCAGCGGACAGTACTATAATTCACCCCTCCACTTT.

The J gene is TRBJ1-2, the V gene TRBV7-9; 10 nucleotides match TRBD1. Trimming cost V 1 base and J 7 bases; bases outside gene matches: 3. The CDR3 runs 14 residues. Germline V lookup: CDR1 SEHNR, CDR2 FQNEAQ (reference sequence). CDR3 residues: CASSLVWTGGGYTF. The CDR3 DNA reads as TGTGCCAGCAGCTTAGTATGGACAGGGGGTGGCTACACCTTC.

This chain links TRBV9 with TRBJ2-3; 9 nucleotides match TRBD2. V lost 0 bases, J lost 2 bases, and 4 bases stayed unmatched. This CDR3 is 16 amino acids long. Germline V gene data show CDR1 as SGDLS and CDR2 as YYNGEE. The CDR3 protein is CASSVEAGGFTDTQYF. Here the CDR3 DNA reads TGTGCCAGCAGCGTAGAAGCGGGGGGATTCACAGATACGCAGTATTTT.

The chain links TRBV6-2 or TRBV6-3 to TRBJ2-3; 9 bases align to TRBD1. Germline V gene sequence: CDR1 MNHEY, CDR2 SVGEGT. The CDR3 consists of 21 residues. Trimming at V came to 3 bases and at J to 6 bases, leaving 25 bases not matched to a gene. The CDR3 protein is CASSYRVSRTGEGSWWDTQYF. The CDR3 DNA follows: TGTGCCAGCAGTTATCGAGTTTCCCGGACAGGGGAAGGGAGTTGGTGGGATACGCAGTATTTT.

The V gene is TRBV7-2, the J gene TRBJ2-3; D is possibly TRBD2 (7 bases). In germline, CDR1 is SGHTA, CDR2 FQGNSA. V dropped 5 bases and J dropped 0 bases, with 15 bases sitting between them. This CDR3 contains 16 residues. CDR3 in amino acids: CASSERGGGSTDTQYF. The CDR3 nucleotides are TGTGCCAGCAGCGAGAGGGGGGGCGGGAGCACAGATACGCAGTATTTT.

CDR3 DNA: TGTGCCAGCAGCCAAGGGGGGGCAAGCGCCAACGTCCTGACTTTC. It is translated as CASSQGGASANVLTF. The chain employs TRBV3-1 (or the pseudogene TRBV3-2) and TRBJ2-6, with D possibly called TRBD1 or TRBD2 (6 bases each). Trimming shortened V by 1 base and J by 7 bases, and 11 bases separated the two germline ends. CDR1 and CDR2 from the germline V gene are LGHDT and YNNKEL (reference sequence). The CDR3 loop spans 15 amino acids.

The chain couples TRBV9 to TRBJ1-4; no reliable D call. CDR1 and CDR2 (germline): SGDLS, YYNGEE. The CDR3 has 15 residues. The V end was cut by 0 bases, the J end by 3 bases, with 9 bases between. CDR3 residues: CASSVAHAANEKLFF. The CDR3 nucleotides are TGTGCCAGCAGCGTAGCTCACGCAGCTAATGAAAAACTGTTTTTT.

The J gene is TRBJ1-6, the V gene TRBV19; TRBD1 agrees at 9 bases. Germline CDR1 is LNHDA and CDR2 is SQIVND (reference sequence). CDR3 length equals 17 residues. J lost 2 bases, V lost 5 bases, and 7 bases had no gene match. The CDR3 region is CASSANRQGAYNSPLHF. The CDR3 DNA sequence: TGTGCCAGTAGTGCGAATCGACAGGGGGCCTATAATTCACCCCTCCACTTT.